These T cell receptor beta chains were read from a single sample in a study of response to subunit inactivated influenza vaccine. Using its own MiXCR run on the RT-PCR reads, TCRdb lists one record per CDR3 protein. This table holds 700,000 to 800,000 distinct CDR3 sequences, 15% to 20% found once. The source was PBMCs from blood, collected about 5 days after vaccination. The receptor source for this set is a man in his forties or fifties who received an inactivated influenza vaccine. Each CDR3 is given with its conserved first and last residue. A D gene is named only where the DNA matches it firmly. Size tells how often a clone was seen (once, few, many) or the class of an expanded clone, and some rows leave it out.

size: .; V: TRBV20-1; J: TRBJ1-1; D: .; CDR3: CSARLGGVDTEAFF; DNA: TGCAGTGCTAGATTGGGGGGTGTTGACACTGAAGCTTTCTTT
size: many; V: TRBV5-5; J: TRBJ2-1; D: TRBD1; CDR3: CASSFRLQGGREQFF; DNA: TGTGCCAGCAGCTTTCGACTGCAAGGGGGCCGAGAGCAGTTCTTC
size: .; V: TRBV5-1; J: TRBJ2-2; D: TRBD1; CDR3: CASSSSQGASGGELFF; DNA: TGCGCCAGCAGCTCGAGCCAGGGGGCGTCGGGCGGGGAGCTGTTTTTT
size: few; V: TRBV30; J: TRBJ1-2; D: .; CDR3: CAWSVSRGGGYTF; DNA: TGTGCCTGGAGTGTATCCCGAGGGGGTGGCTACACCTTC
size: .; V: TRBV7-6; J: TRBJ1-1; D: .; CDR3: CASSLGLVGGVNTEAFF; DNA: TGTGCCAGCAGCTTAGGTCTGGTGGGGGGAGTGAACACTGAAGCTTTCTTT
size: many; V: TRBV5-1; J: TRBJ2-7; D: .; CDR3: CASSLEPMIYEQYF; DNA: TGCGCCAGCAGCTTGGAACCGATGATCTACGAGCAGTACTTC
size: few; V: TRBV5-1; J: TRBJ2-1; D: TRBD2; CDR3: CASSLEISGGAVRNEQFF; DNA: TGCGCCAGCAGCTTGGAGATAAGCGGGGGGGCAGTACGGAATGAGCAGTTCTTC
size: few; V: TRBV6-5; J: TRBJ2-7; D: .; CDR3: CASSYYGRQGNEQYF; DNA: TGTGCCAGCAGTTACTATGGTCGGCAGGGGAACGAGCAGTACTTC
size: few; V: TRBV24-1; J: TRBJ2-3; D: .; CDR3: CATSERRPNSLSTDTQYF; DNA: TGTGCCACCAGTGAACGTCGACCGAACTCACTTAGCACAGATACGCAGTATTTT
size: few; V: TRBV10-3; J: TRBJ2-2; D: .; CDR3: CAISESGLNGELFF; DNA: TGTGCCATCAGTGAGTCGGGACTTAACGGGGAGCTGTTTTTT
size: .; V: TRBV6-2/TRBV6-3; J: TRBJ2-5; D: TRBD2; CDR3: CASTNSGRASQYF; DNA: TGTGCCAGCACCAATAGCGGGAGGGCGTCCCAGTACTTC
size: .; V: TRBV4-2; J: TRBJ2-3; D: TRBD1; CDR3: CASSQGPTGGISTDTQYF; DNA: TGTGCCAGCAGCCAAGGTCCTACAGGGGGCATCTCCACAGATACGCAGTATTTT
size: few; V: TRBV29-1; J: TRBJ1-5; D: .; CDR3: CSVEERAGQPQHF; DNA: TGCAGCGTTGAAGAACGCGCCGGGCAGCCCCAGCATTTT
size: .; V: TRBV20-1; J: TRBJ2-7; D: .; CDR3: CSGRGGSSYEQYF; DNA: TGCAGTGGCAGGGGCGGTAGCTCCTACGAGCAGTACTTC
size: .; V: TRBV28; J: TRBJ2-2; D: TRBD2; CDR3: CASSFLRGDGTGELFF; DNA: TGTGCCAGCAGTTTTTTGCGGGGGGACGGCACCGGGGAGCTGTTTTTT
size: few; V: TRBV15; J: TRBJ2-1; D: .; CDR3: CATSRDIGDSYNEQFF; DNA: TGTGCCACCAGCAGAGATATTGGGGACTCCTACAATGAGCAGTTCTTC
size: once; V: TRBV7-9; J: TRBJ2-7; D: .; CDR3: CASSSGPTPQYEQYF; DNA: TGTGCCAGCAGCTCGGGACCCACTCCCCAATACGAGCAGTACTTC
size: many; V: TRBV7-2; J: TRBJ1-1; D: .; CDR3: CASSPQGNEAFF; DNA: TGTGCCAGCAGCCCACAGGGAAATGAAGCTTTCTTT
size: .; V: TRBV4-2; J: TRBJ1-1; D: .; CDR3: CASSQDDGTGRRAFF; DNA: TGTGCCAGCAGCCAAGATGACGGGACTGGCAGAAGGGCTTTCTTT
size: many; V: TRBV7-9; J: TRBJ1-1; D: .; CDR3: CASSLLGEETFF; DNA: TGTGCCAGCAGCTTGCTAGGGGAGGAAACTTTCTTT
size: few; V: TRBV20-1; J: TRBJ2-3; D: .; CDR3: CSATTPRGGAADTQYF; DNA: TGCAGTGCCACTACCCCCCGGGGCGGGGCGGCAGATACGCAGTATTTT
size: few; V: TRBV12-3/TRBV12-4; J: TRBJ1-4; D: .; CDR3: CASSIPGRGNEKLFF; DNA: TGTGCCAGCAGCATTCCGGGACGGGGGAATGAAAAACTGTTTTTT
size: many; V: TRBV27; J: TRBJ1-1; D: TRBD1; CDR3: CASSPRGAEAFF; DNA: TGTGCCAGCAGTCCCAGGGGGGCTGAAGCTTTCTTT
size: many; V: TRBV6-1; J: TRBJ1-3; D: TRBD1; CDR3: CASSPPGGTGNTIYF; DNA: TGTGCCAGCAGTCCGCCAGGGGGTACGGGAAACACCATATATTTT
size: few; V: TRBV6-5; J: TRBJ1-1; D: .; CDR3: CASSYSAGVRNTEAFF; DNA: TGTGCCAGCAGTTACTCGGCAGGTGTGAGGAACACTGAAGCTTTCTTT
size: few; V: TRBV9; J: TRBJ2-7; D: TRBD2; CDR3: CASSGSGRADEQYF; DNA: TGTGCCAGCAGCGGGAGCGGGAGGGCAGACGAGCAGTACTTC
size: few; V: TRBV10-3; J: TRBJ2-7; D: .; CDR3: CAISEQTSYEQYF; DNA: TGTGCCATCAGTGAACAGACCTCCTACGAGCAGTACTTC
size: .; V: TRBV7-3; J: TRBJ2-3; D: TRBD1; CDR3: CASSLTGVTKGTQYF; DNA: TGTGCCAGCAGCTTGACAGGGGTGACTAAGGGTACGCAGTATTTT
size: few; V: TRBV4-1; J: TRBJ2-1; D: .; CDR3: CASSLPGHLSYNEQFF; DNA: TGCGCCAGCAGCCTTCCGGGACACCTTTCATACAATGAGCAGTTCTTC
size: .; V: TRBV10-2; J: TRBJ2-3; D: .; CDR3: CASTMAQKPSTDTQYF; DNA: TGCGCCAGTACAATGGCCCAGAAACCTAGCACAGATACGCAGTATTTT
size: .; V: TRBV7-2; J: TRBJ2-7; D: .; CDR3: CASSRAGGLGQYF; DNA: TGTGCCAGCAGCCGAGCCGGCGGCCTGGGCCAGTACTTC
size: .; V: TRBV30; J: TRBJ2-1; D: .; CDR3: CAWSVQSYNEQFF; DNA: TGTGCCTGGAGTGTACAGTCCTACAATGAGCAGTTCTTC
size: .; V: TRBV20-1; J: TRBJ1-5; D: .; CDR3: CSARGGRGQPQHF; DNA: TGCAGTGCTAGAGGGGGGCGAGGCCAGCCCCAGCATTTT
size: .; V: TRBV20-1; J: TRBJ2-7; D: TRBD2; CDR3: CSARKFSGGRYEQYF; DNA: TGCAGTGCTAGAAAATTTAGCGGGGGGCGGTACGAGCAGTACTTC
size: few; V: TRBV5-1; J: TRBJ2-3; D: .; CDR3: CASSLGSAGHSTDTQYF; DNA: TGCGCCAGCAGCTTGGGTTCGGCAGGGCACAGCACAGATACGCAGTATTTT
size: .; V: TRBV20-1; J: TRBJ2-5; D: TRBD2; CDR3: CSAREAGGVETQYF; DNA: TGCAGTGCTAGAGAAGCGGGAGGGGTAGAGACCCAGTACTTC
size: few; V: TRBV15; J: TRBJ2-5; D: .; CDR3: CATSSPRESRQETQYF; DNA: TGTGCCACCAGCAGCCCCCGAGAGTCGAGACAAGAGACCCAGTACTTC